This T cell receptor (beta chain) was sequenced during a study of blood T cell repertoires in COVID-19. Clones were read by immunoSEQ multiplex PCR, and TCRdb kept only the in-frame ones, dropping some. The sample contains 95,000 to 110,000 clones, about 91% of which appear only once. This clone has just one count. V was shortened by 3 bases and J by 6 bases, with 3 bases between the two germline ends. CDR3 length equals 12 residues. This chain joins TRBV12-3 or TRBV12-4 and TRBJ1-6; D remains ambiguous. Input material: peripheral blood. The TCR was taken from a human donor in a cohort sampled during active COVID-19. The CDR3 nucleotides read TGTGCCAGCAGTTTCAGTAATTCACCCCTCCACTTT. This encodes CASSFSNSPLHF.